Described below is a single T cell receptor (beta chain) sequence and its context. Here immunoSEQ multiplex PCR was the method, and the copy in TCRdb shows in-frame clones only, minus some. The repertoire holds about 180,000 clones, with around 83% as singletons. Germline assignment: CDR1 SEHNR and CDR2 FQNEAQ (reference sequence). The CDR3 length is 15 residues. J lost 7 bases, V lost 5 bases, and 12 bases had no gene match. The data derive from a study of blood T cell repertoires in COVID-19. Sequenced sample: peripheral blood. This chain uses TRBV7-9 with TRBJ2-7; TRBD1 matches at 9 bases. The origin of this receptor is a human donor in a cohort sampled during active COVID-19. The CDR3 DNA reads TGTGCCAGCAGCCGACCCCGGACAGGGGATGGGGAGCAGTACTTC. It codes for CASSRPRTGDGEQYF.